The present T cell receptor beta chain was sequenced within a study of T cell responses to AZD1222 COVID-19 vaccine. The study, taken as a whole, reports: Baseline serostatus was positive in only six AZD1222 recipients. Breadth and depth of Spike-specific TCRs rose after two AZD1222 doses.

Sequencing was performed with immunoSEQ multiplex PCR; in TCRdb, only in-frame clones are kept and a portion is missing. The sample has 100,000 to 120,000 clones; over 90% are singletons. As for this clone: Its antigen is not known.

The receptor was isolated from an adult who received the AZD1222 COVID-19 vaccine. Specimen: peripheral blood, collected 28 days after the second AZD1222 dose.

CDR3 coding DNA: TGTGCCAGCAGTCAACCGGGGGCAATAAGGTCCGGGGAGCTGTTTTTT. Translating gives CASSQPGAIRSGELFF. The chain employs TRBV28 and TRBJ2-2; D is perhaps TRBD1 or TRBD2 (6 bases each). The CDR3 consists of 16 residues. Trimming shortened V by 5 bases and J by 6 bases, and 19 bases separated the two germline ends. The germline V gene has CDR1 MDHEN and CDR2 SYDVKM.